This TCR beta chain emerged from a study of T cell responses to AZD1222 COVID-19 vaccine. Study-wide results and caveats: Per reports, nearly half of all spike-specific TCRs target regions that are unmutated in variants.

CDR1 and CDR2 from the germline V gene are SGDLS and YYNGEE. This CDR3 has 15 amino acids. The ends were cut back, 4 bases at V and 4 bases at J, with 17 bases in the middle. On this clone: What it binds is unknown.

Repertoires were generated with immunoSEQ multiplex PCR, while TCRdb's copy carries only in-frame clones and drops some. Among approximately 120,000 clones, 91% were seen once, and the ten largest hold roughly 6.9%. The V and J genes are TRBV9 and TRBJ1-2; TRBD1 might be the D (5 bases). Sequenced material: peripheral blood, taken on day 0 of AZD1222 vaccination. The clonotype was recovered from an adult in good health. The chain's CDR3 is CASSNRAGSIYGYTF. The CDR3 DNA sequence: TGTGCCAGCAGCAACCGCGCAGGGTCTATCTATGGCTACACCTTC.